Listed below are T cell receptor beta chains from one sample, sequenced in a study of shared clonotypes between healthy human individuals. Repertoires were generated with immunoSEQ multiplex PCR, while TCRdb's copy carries only in-frame clones and drops some. The sample has hundreds of thousands of clones, 72% seen once. The sequenced material came from memory CD4+ T cells sorted from blood. The receptors derive from a woman in her thirties in good health. CDR3s include the opening cysteine and the closing phenylalanine or tryptophan. Fields, in order: V gene, clone size, D gene, J gene, CDR3 protein, CDR3 DNA. A D gene is named only where the DNA matches it firmly. Rows may omit the clone size; those that give it use once, few, many or a size class.

TRBV6-1	few	TRBD1	TRBJ1-1	CASSARTGEGFTEAFF	TGTGCCAGCAGTGCCCGGACAGGAGAGGGGTTTACTGAAGCTTTCTTT
TRBV10-3	.	.	TRBJ2-3	CAIGRGRGLGTDTQYF	TGTGCCATCGGCCGGGGCCGCGGATTGGGCACAGATACGCAGTATTTT
TRBV29-1	.	.	TRBJ2-7	CSVGVGTYEQYF	TGCAGCGTTGGGGTGGGCACCTACGAGCAGTACTTC
TRBV27	.	TRBD1	TRBJ1-1	CASSLRQGDTEAFF	TGTGCCAGCAGTTTACGACAGGGCGACACTGAAGCTTTCTTT
TRBV15	.	.	TRBJ1-5	CATSTGSLRGQPQHF	TGTGCCACCAGCACCGGAAGCCTTAGGGGACAGCCCCAGCATTTT
TRBV29-1	once	.	TRBJ1-1	CSVERGVQALNTEAFF	TGCAGCGTTGAAAGGGGGGTTCAGGCATTGAACACTGAAGCTTTCTTT
TRBV10-2	.	TRBD1	TRBJ2-7	CASGRDRGGEQYF	TGCGCCAGCGGCCGGGACAGAGGTGGCGAGCAGTACTTC
TRBV6-5	.	TRBD1	TRBJ2-3	CASRRTGTSTDTQYF	TGTGCCAGCAGACGGACAGGGACGAGCACAGATACGCAGTATTTT
TRBV28	.	TRBD1	TRBJ1-3	CASSLGQGTYRNTIYF	TGTGCCAGCAGTTTAGGACAGGGGACCTATCGAAACACCATATATTTT
TRBV21-1	few	.	TRBJ1-2	CASSRGRVYGYTF	TGTGCCAGCAGCCGAGGCAGGGTCTATGGCTACACCTTC
TRBV28	.	.	TRBJ1-5	CASSSRGAQHF	TGTGCCAGCAGTTCGAGAGGGGCCCAGCATTTT
TRBV5-4	.	TRBD2	TRBJ2-1	CASSSTGTSGRNEQFF	TGTGCCAGCAGCTCGACCGGGACTAGCGGTCGAAATGAGCAGTTCTTC
TRBV6-1	.	.	TRBJ2-7	CASSDGSSYEQYF	TGTGCCAGCAGTGATGGGAGCTCCTACGAGCAGTACTTC
TRBV7-2	.	TRBD1	TRBJ1-2	CASSLGDRLGYGYTF	TGTGCCAGCAGCTTAGGGGACAGGTTGGGCTATGGCTACACCTTC
TRBV5-1	.	.	TRBJ2-7	CASSLSPRRDFSYEQYF	TGCGCCAGCAGCTTGTCTCCTCGGCGGGACTTCTCCTACGAGCAGTACTTC
TRBV5-1	.	TRBD1	TRBJ1-1	CASSSRPGQGPEAFF	TGCGCCAGCAGCAGCCGCCCCGGACAGGGTCCTGAAGCTTTCTTT
TRBV28	many	TRBD2	TRBJ2-7	CASSQGTSILYEQYF	TGTGCCAGCAGCCAAGGGACTAGCATCCTCTACGAGCAGTACTTC
TRBV18	few	TRBD2	TRBJ2-7	CASSPSAGTSANEQYF	TGTGCCAGCTCACCTTCTGCCGGGACTAGCGCGAACGAGCAGTACTTC
TRBV7-9	few	.	TRBJ1-2	CASSSAGGGNPYGYTF	TGTGCCAGCAGTTCGGCGGGGGGTGGCAACCCCTATGGCTACACCTTC
TRBV10-3	.	TRBD1	TRBJ2-7	CAIRPGQGSSYEQYF	TGTGCCATCAGGCCGGGACAGGGGTCCTCCTACGAGCAGTACTTC
TRBV6-1	.	.	TRBJ2-2	CASSAVRNTGELFF	TGTGCCAGCAGTGCCGTCAGGAACACCGGGGAGCTGTTTTTT
TRBV11-2	.	TRBD1	TRBJ2-5	CASSLVWRDRGGETQYF	TGTGCCAGCAGCTTAGTGTGGCGGGACAGGGGTGGAGAGACCCAGTACTTC
TRBV28	.	.	TRBJ2-7	CASSQHRVGSSYEQYF	TGTGCCAGCAGTCAACACAGGGTCGGAAGCTCCTACGAGCAGTACTTC
TRBV20-1	few	.	TRBJ1-3	CSARAGNTIYF	TGCAGTGCCAGGGCTGGAAACACCATATATTTT
TRBV25-1	.	TRBD2	TRBJ2-7	CASSELGTRIHEQYF	TGTGCCAGCAGTGAATTAGGGACTAGAATCCACGAGCAGTACTTC
TRBV7-6	.	TRBD1	TRBJ1-3	CASSLGQGSGNTIYF	TGTGCCAGCAGCTTAGGACAGGGTTCTGGAAACACCATATATTTT
TRBV5-1	few	.	TRBJ2-2	CASSPDGAGELFF	TGCGCCAGCAGCCCGGACGGGGCCGGGGAGCTGTTTTTT
TRBV28	.	TRBD2	TRBJ2-3	CASSYQREASTDTQYF	TGTGCCAGCAGTTACCAGCGGGAGGCTAGCACAGATACGCAGTATTTT
TRBV6-5	.	.	TRBJ1-4	CASRQYSGEKLFF	TGTGCCAGCAGGCAATACTCAGGAGAAAAACTGTTTTTT
TRBV7-2	.	TRBD1	TRBJ2-3	CASSLGTGVRTDTQYF	TGTGCCAGCAGCTTAGGTACAGGGGTCCGCACAGATACGCAGTATTTT
TRBV11-3	.	TRBD2	TRBJ2-1	CASSLSGTYNEQFF	TGTGCCAGCAGCTTGAGCGGGACTTACAATGAGCAGTTCTTC
TRBV5-5	.	.	TRBJ1-2	CASSSWGGGLSYGYTF	TGTGCCAGCAGCTCGTGGGGCGGGGGATTGAGCTATGGCTACACCTTC
TRBV6-5	few	TRBD2	TRBJ2-7	CASRGLAEVEQYF	TGTGCCAGCAGGGGACTAGCGGAGGTCGAGCAGTACTTC
TRBV14	.	.	TRBJ2-7	CASSLLPYEQYF	TGTGCCAGCAGCCTTCTTCCCTACGAGCAGTACTTC
TRBV6-5	few	TRBD2	TRBJ2-1	CASSLGAGAYNEQFF	TGTGCCAGCAGTTTAGGAGCGGGGGCTTACAATGAGCAGTTCTTC
TRBV6-6	few	TRBD2	TRBJ2-7	CASSSAGGASGEQYF	TGTGCCAGCAGTTCCGCGGGGGGCGCTTCTGGCGAGCAGTACTTC
TRBV29-1	.	.	TRBJ1-5	CSVEQFEGQPQHF	TGCAGCGTTGAGCAGTTCGAGGGACAGCCCCAGCATTTT
TRBV27	.	.	TRBJ1-2	CASSAQTGRAVNGYTF	TGTGCCAGCAGCGCCCAGACAGGCCGCGCCGTTAATGGCTACACCTTC
TRBV30	.	.	TRBJ2-2	CAWSTGHTGELFF	TGTGCCTGGAGCACAGGACACACCGGGGAGCTGTTTTTT
TRBV6-6	.	TRBD1	TRBJ1-1	CASSTGTGRTEAFF	TGTGCCAGCAGTACCGGGACAGGGAGGACTGAAGCTTTCTTT
TRBV25-1	once	.	TRBJ1-1	CASSRDTFNTEAFF	TGTGCCAGCAGCCGGGACACCTTTAACACTGAAGCTTTCTTT
TRBV6-5	few	.	TRBJ1-3	CASSWGISGNTIYF	TGTGCCAGCAGCTGGGGCATCTCTGGAAACACCATATATTTT
TRBV27	.	.	TRBJ1-2	CASSAHEGLGYGYTF	TGTGCCAGCAGTGCGCACGAGGGGCTCGGCTATGGCTACACCTTC
TRBV28	.	.	TRBJ2-5	CASSSSRGEGWETQYF	TGTGCCAGCAGTTCTTCTAGGGGTGAGGGGTGGGAGACCCAGTACTTC
TRBV11-3	.	TRBD1	TRBJ2-2	CASSSTGAPGELFF	TGTGCCAGCAGCTCCACAGGGGCTCCCGGGGAGCTGTTTTTT
TRBV2	.	.	TRBJ2-7	CASSVSPSSYEQYF	TGTGCCAGCAGTGTTTCACCGAGCTCCTACGAGCAGTACTTC
TRBV7-2	few	.	TRBJ1-2	CASSSNRASGGYTF	TGTGCCAGCAGCTCTAACCGGGCTTCTGGTGGCTACACCTTC
TRBV6-5	.	TRBD2	TRBJ2-7	CASSNLAGGEQYF	TGTGCCAGCAGTAACCTCGCGGGGGGCGAGCAGTACTTC
TRBV7-2	.	.	TRBJ1-1	CASSASTENTEAFF	TGTGCCAGCAGCGCCTCGACAGAGAACACTGAAGCTTTCTTT
TRBV19	.	TRBD1	TRBJ1-5	CASSDRGGKPQHF	TGTGCCAGTAGCGACAGGGGAGGGAAGCCCCAGCATTTT
TRBV7-8	.	.	TRBJ2-7	CASSLSLWQGNEQYF	TGTGCCAGCAGCTTAAGCCTTTGGCAGGGGAACGAGCAGTACTTC
TRBV14	once	.	TRBJ2-3	CASSQEDRRTDTQYF	TGTGCCAGCAGCCAAGAAGACCGGCGCACAGATACGCAGTATTTT
TRBV28	.	.	TRBJ2-3	CASKFQGLMSDTQYF	TGTGCCAGCAAATTCCAGGGGCTGATGTCAGATACGCAGTATTTT
TRBV6-4	.	.	TRBJ2-2	CASSYWQFGVNGELFF	TGTGCCAGCAGTTATTGGCAATTTGGGGTTAACGGGGAGCTGTTTTTT
TRBV25-1	few	TRBD1	TRBJ1-1	CASSGQGTSGTEAFF	TGTGCCAGCAGTGGACAGGGGACCAGTGGCACTGAAGCTTTCTTT